Shown below are 6 T cell receptor beta chains from a single sample sequenced in a study of post-analysis software for immune sequencing data. Regarding the study as a whole: Elevated frequency relative to controls characterized roughly 5 TRBV segments in patients, TRBV5-6, TRBV5-1 and TRBV20-1 among them.

Which antigens these TCRs recognize remains unknown. Every TCR beta cDNA library bore unique molecular identifiers. TCRdb fed the PCR reads into MiXCR, producing one record per CDR3 protein. The sample records approximately 730,000 distinct CDR3 sequences, roughly 30% being singletons. Sequencing was performed on blood. The receptors shown here come from a girl aged 5-17 years with multiple sclerosis.

This chain connects TRBV10-3 to TRBJ2-3; D is perhaps TRBD1 (5 bases). The germline gives CDR1 ENHRY, CDR2 SYGVKD. The CDR3 is 15 amino acids. Trimming took 0 bases from V and 0 from J, leaving 7 bases between them. The CDR3 protein is CAISESTVSTDTQYF. The DNA for the CDR3 is TGTGCCATCAGTGAGTCGACAGTTAGCACAGATACGCAGTATTTT.

The chain recombines TRBV20-1 with TRBJ2-1; 13 bases align to TRBD2. Unmatched junction bases numbered 2, after V lost 5 bases and J lost 7 bases. Germline lookup yields CDR1 DFQATT and CDR2 SNEGSKA (reference sequence). The CDR3 has 13 residues. Here the CDR3 DNA reads TGCAGTGCTTTACTAGCGGGGGGGAATGAGCAGTTCTTC. It translates to CSALLAGGNEQFF.

The V gene is TRBV12-3 or TRBV12-4, the J gene TRBJ2-1, with a tentative D call TRBD2 (6 bases). This CDR3 region has 13 residues. With 3 bases removed from V and 9 bases from J, the gap between germline ends came to 12 bases. CDR3 region: CASSFGGLREQFF. The CDR3 DNA reads as TGTGCCAGCAGTTTTGGGGGGTTGCGTGAGCAGTTCTTC.

The rearrangement links TRBV20-1 to TRBJ1-5, with D tentatively TRBD1 (6 bases). This CDR3 comprises 16 residues. Between the trimmed V and J ends, which lost 2 bases and 2 bases, there was a span of 16 bases. Germline CDR1 reads DFQATT; CDR2 reads SNEGSKA (reference sequence). CDR3 coding DNA: TGCAGTGCTAGACCCTCTAACAGGGTCGGCAATCAGCCCCAGCATTTT. As protein: CSARPSNRVGNQPQHF.

This clonotype has more than one count but fewer than ten. This chain connects TRBV19 to TRBJ1-5; D remains unclear. The CDR3 consists of 12 residues. The V gene lost 5 bases and the J gene lost 5 bases, with 7 bases spanning the gap. Germline loops: CDR1 LNHDA, CDR2 SQIVND (reference sequence). The chain's CDR3 is CASSDRDQPQHF. The DNA of the CDR3 is TGTGCCAGTAGTGACCGTGATCAGCCCCAGCATTTT.

The CDR3 spells CASSLPGLAAGELFF. In nucleotides, the CDR3 is TGTGCCAGCAGCCTCCCGGGACTAGCAGCCGGGGAGCTGTTTTTT. V is TRBV5-6 and J is TRBJ2-2; 9 positions agree with TRBD2. Germline CDR1 and CDR2: SGHDT and YYEEEE. V was pared by 4 bases and J by 6 bases, with 7 bases of the junction left unmatched. The CDR3 consists of 15 residues.